This is a list of T cell receptor beta chains from one sample in a study of CD8+ T cells in alopecia areata. Some clones are missing from TCRdb's copy, which holds only in-frame ones; the method was immunoSEQ multiplex PCR. This sample carries about 250,000 clones, under 70% of them seen once, and the ten largest clones take around 1.2%. Source: CD4+ T cells sorted from blood, taken at week 0. Every receptor here comes from a human donor with alopecia areata. Each CDR3 is given with its conserved first and last residue. D genes are given only for firm matches. Expanded clones get a size class; other rows say once, few or many, or leave the size out.

J gene	CDR3 length	clone size	V gene	D gene	CDR3 DNA	CDR3 protein
TRBJ1-2	12	.	TRBV5-6	.	TGTGCCAGCAGCCCAGGGGAGCGTGGCTACACCTTC	CASSPGERGYTF
TRBJ2-1	13	few	TRBV7-7	.	TGTGCTAGCAGCTTAGCGCTTGGGACTGAGCAGTTCTTC	CASSLALGTEQFF
TRBJ2-2	11	.	TRBV29-1	.	TGCAGCGTTGAACAGCCCGGGGAGCTGTTTTTT	CSVEQPGELFF
TRBJ2-4	10	few	TRBV30	.	TGTGCCTGGGGCCAAAACATTCAGTACTTC	CAWGQNIQYF
TRBJ2-7	12	.	TRBV30	.	TGTGCCTGGAGGACAGGCCCTTACGAGCAGTACTTC	CAWRTGPYEQYF
TRBJ1-1	12	few	TRBV29-1	.	TGCAGCGTTGAAACCCTCGGCCTTGAAGCTTTCTTT	CSVETLGLEAFF
TRBJ1-2	14	.	TRBV7-9	TRBD1	TGTGCCAGCAGCATGGACAGGGTCTCGGTTGGCTACACCTTC	CASSMDRVSVGYTF
TRBJ1-5	14	.	TRBV6-6	TRBD1	TGTGCCAGCAGTCCCCGGGACAGGGATCAGCCCCAGCATTTT	CASSPRDRDQPQHF
TRBJ1-5	13	many	TRBV7-6	TRBD1	TGTGCCAGCAGCACAGGGGGCAATCAGCCCCAGCATTTT	CASSTGGNQPQHF
TRBJ2-3	11	once	TRBV29-1	.	TGCAGCGTTCTGGTGAGGGATACGCAGTATTTT	CSVLVRDTQYF
TRBJ2-1	13	.	TRBV29-1	.	TGCAGCGTTGACGGACAAGTCTACAATGAGCAGTTCTTC	CSVDGQVYNEQFF
TRBJ2-5	13	.	TRBV7-9	.	TGTGCCAGCATTGCGACAGGCCAAGAGACCCAGTACTTC	CASIATGQETQYF
TRBJ1-6	14	.	TRBV27	.	TGTGCCAGCAGTTTATTGGGGTGGAATTCACCCCTCCACTTT	CASSLLGWNSPLHF
TRBJ2-7	12	.	TRBV29-1	.	TGCAGCGTGACTTATGGCCCCTACGAGCAGTACTTC	CSVTYGPYEQYF
TRBJ2-2	15	few	TRBV19	.	TGTGCCAGTAGTATTCGGGCAGCGAACACCGGGGAGCTGTTTTTT	CASSIRAANTGELFF
TRBJ2-5	13	few	TRBV11-2	.	TGTGCCAGCAGCCTGGGTCTACAAGAGACCCAGTACTTC	CASSLGLQETQYF
TRBJ1-3	12	.	TRBV7-9	.	TGTGCCAGCAGCTTAGACCGAAACACCATATATTTT	CASSLDRNTIYF
TRBJ1-6	13	.	TRBV2	.	TGTGCCAGCACCCAAAATCAGGCTTCACCCCTCCACTTT	CASTQNQASPLHF
TRBJ1-6	14	.	TRBV4-2	.	TGTGCCAGCAGCCAAGACGGGGAATATTCACCCCTCCACTTT	CASSQDGEYSPLHF
TRBJ1-5	13	once	TRBV7-9	.	TGTGCCAGCAGCTTCTCGCCCAATCAGCCCCAGCATTTT	CASSFSPNQPQHF
TRBJ1-1	14	.	TRBV7-2	.	TGTGCCAGCAGCCTGTGGGGGGTCGACACTGAAGCTTTCTTT	CASSLWGVDTEAFF
TRBJ2-6	13	.	TRBV2	.	TGTGCCAGCAGGGTGTCTGGGGCCAACGTCCTGACTTTC	CASRVSGANVLTF
TRBJ2-7	14	.	TRBV30	TRBD1	TGTGCCTGGAGTGACAGGGGATTAATGTACGAGCAGTACTTC	CAWSDRGLMYEQYF
TRBJ2-3	15	.	TRBV5-1	TRBD1	TGCGCCAGCAGCGCACAGGGGCTTAACACAGATACGCAGTATTTT	CASSAQGLNTDTQYF
TRBJ2-7	12	few	TRBV29-1	TRBD2	TGCAGCGCTTTGGGACTAACCTACGAGCAGTACTTC	CSALGLTYEQYF
TRBJ1-2	12	.	TRBV30	.	TGTGCCTCCAGGGTCGACTCTGTTGGCTACACCTTC	CASRVDSVGYTF
TRBJ2-6	17	.	TRBV4-3	.	TGCGCCAGCAGCCAAACCGGGACCACCTCTGGGGCCAACGTCCTGACTTTC	CASSQTGTTSGANVLTF
TRBJ1-6	15	.	TRBV6-5	TRBD1	TGTGCCAGCACCACGGACAGGGCTGGGCATTCACCCCTCCACTTT	CASTTDRAGHSPLHF
TRBJ2-2	13	once	TRBV5-1	.	TGCGCCAGCGGGCGTTCGAACACCGGGGAGCTGTTTTTT	CASGRSNTGELFF
TRBJ1-4	12	.	TRBV7-2	.	TGTGCCAGCAGCCTAGGAAAGGAAAAACTGTTTTTT	CASSLGKEKLFF
TRBJ2-7	15	.	TRBV6-1	.	TGTGCCAGCAGTGGACTAAGGATTCGGTCCTACGAGCAGTACTTC	CASSGLRIRSYEQYF
TRBJ1-5	13	once	TRBV2	.	TGTGCCAGCAGTGAGGTGGGAGGACAGCCCCAGCATTTT	CASSEVGGQPQHF
TRBJ2-5	13	.	TRBV7-8	.	TGTGCCAGCAGCTTATTTGTAAGCGAGACCCAGTACTTC	CASSLFVSETQYF
TRBJ1-6	15	few	TRBV7-2	.	TGTGCCAGCAGCACTAGTCGGGGGTATAATTCACCCCTCCACTTT	CASSTSRGYNSPLHF
TRBJ2-3	14	.	TRBV5-1	.	TGCGCCAGCAGCTCGACGGCTAGCACAGATACGCAGTATTTT	CASSSTASTDTQYF
TRBJ2-7	17	.	TRBV6-1	TRBD2	TGTGCCAGCAGTGAAGAACCACTAGCGGGGGCTCTCTACGAGCAGTACTTC	CASSEEPLAGALYEQYF
TRBJ2-5	12	.	TRBV29-1	.	TGCAGCGTTGAAGGAGGGGGGGAGACCCAGTACTTC	CSVEGGGETQYF
TRBJ2-7	14	.	TRBV7-2	.	TGTGCCAGCAGGGGGTCCCCGACCTCCTACGAGCAGTACTTC	CASRGSPTSYEQYF
TRBJ1-1	13	.	TRBV10-3	.	TGTGCCATCACCCTACAGGGGAACACTGAAGCTTTCTTT	CAITLQGNTEAFF
TRBJ1-1	14	.	TRBV29-1	.	TGCAGCGTTGGTGCAGGGGCGGTGAACACTGAAGCTTTCTTT	CSVGAGAVNTEAFF
TRBJ2-3	15	.	TRBV6-6	.	TGTGCCAGCAGTTTGGAGCACCCGAGCACAGATACGCAGTATTTT	CASSLEHPSTDTQYF
TRBJ1-4	13	.	TRBV29-1	TRBD1	TGCAGCGCCAGACAGGGAGTAAATGAAAAACTGTTTTTT	CSARQGVNEKLFF